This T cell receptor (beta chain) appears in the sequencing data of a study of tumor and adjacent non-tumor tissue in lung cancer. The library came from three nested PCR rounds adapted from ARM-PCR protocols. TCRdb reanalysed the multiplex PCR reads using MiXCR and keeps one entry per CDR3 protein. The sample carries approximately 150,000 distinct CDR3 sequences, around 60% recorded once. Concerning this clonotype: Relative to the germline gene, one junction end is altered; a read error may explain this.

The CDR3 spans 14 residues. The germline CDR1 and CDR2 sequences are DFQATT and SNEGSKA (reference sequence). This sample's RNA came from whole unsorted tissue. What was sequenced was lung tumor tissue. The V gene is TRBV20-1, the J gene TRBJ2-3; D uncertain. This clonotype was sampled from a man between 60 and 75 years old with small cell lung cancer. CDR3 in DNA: TGCAGTGCCAGAGTAAGCCCCCTCACAGATACGCAGTATTTT. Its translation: CSARVSPLTDTQYF.